This TCR beta chain stems from a study of OX40 agonist ivuxolimab in advanced cancers. V was trimmed by 3 bases and J by 1 base, leaving 12 bases between them. Germline-derived CDR1 and CDR2 are SGDLS and YYNGEE. The CDR3 contains 15 residues. The protocol was immunoSEQ multiplex PCR, while the TCRdb copy is restricted to in-frame clones and leaves out a portion. The data hold just over 80,000 clones, with more than 70% observed a single time. About this clone: Its cognate antigen is unknown.

Regarding the study as a whole: Partial responders at 0.1-3.0 mg/kg showed near-lowest clonal expansion.

The TCR comes from an adult with an advanced solid tumor such as melanoma, head and neck, liver or kidney cancer. The specimen was CD4+ or CD8+ T cells sorted from blood, collected in a trial of the OX40 agonist ivuxolimab. The chain links TRBV9 to TRBJ2-3; no firm D call. CDR3 amino acids: CASSESVTGTDTQYF. The DNA of the CDR3 is TGTGCCAGCAGCGAGTCCGTAACAGGCACAGATACGCAGTATTTT.